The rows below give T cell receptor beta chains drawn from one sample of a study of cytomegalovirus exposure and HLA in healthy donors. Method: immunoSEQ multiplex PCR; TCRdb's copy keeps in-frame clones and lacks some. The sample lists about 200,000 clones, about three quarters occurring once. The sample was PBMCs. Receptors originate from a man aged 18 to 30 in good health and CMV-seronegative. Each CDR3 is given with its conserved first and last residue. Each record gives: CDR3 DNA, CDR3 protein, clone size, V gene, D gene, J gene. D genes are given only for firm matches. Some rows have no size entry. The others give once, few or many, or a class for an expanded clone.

CDR3 DNA: TGTGCCAGCAGCGACCCTACAGGGGCGGATACGCAGTATTTT; CDR3 protein: CASSDPTGADTQYF; clone size: once; V gene: TRBV2; D gene: TRBD1; J gene: TRBJ2-3
CDR3 DNA: TGTGCCAGCAGCCCATTGCGAGGGTATCAAGCTTTCTTT; CDR3 protein: CASSPLRGYQAFF; clone size: few; V gene: TRBV9; D gene: .; J gene: TRBJ1-1
CDR3 DNA: TGTGCCAGCAGCGTAGGGCAGTCCAATCAGCCCCAGCATTTT; CDR3 protein: CASSVGQSNQPQHF; clone size: few; V gene: TRBV9; D gene: .; J gene: TRBJ1-5
CDR3 DNA: TGTGCCAGCAGCGTAGACTCGGCGGGGGCCTCCTCCTACAATGAGCAGTTCTTC; CDR3 protein: CASSVDSAGASSYNEQFF; clone size: few; V gene: TRBV9; D gene: .; J gene: TRBJ2-1
CDR3 DNA: TGTGCCAGTAGGGAACAGGGGGTTGGCTATGGCTACACCTTC; CDR3 protein: CASREQGVGYGYTF; clone size: .; V gene: TRBV19; D gene: TRBD1; J gene: TRBJ1-2
CDR3 DNA: TGTGCCCATAACAGGGGCTATGGCTACACCTTC; CDR3 protein: CAHNRGYGYTF; clone size: .; V gene: TRBV30; D gene: TRBD1; J gene: TRBJ1-2
CDR3 DNA: TGCGCCAGCAGCCAAGATTTCCAACAGCAAGAGACCCAGTACTTC; CDR3 protein: CASSQDFQQQETQYF; clone size: .; V gene: TRBV4-1; D gene: .; J gene: TRBJ2-5
CDR3 DNA: TGTGCCAGTAGTACTAGTGTCCCCACAGATACGCAGTATTTT; CDR3 protein: CASSTSVPTDTQYF; clone size: .; V gene: TRBV19; D gene: .; J gene: TRBJ2-3
CDR3 DNA: TGCGCCAGCAGCCCTAGCACCGGCACCGGGGAGCTGTTTTTT; CDR3 protein: CASSPSTGTGELFF; clone size: .; V gene: TRBV5-1; D gene: .; J gene: TRBJ2-2
CDR3 DNA: TGCGCCAGCAGCGGGGGGATGCACGAGCAGTACTTC; CDR3 protein: CASSGGMHEQYF; clone size: once; V gene: TRBV5-1; D gene: .; J gene: TRBJ2-7
CDR3 DNA: TGTGCCTGGAGCTCATCGTATAGACAGGGGAGGCCCTACGAGCAGTACTTC; CDR3 protein: CAWSSSYRQGRPYEQYF; clone size: .; V gene: TRBV30; D gene: TRBD1; J gene: TRBJ2-7
CDR3 DNA: TGCGCCAGCAGCCAAGAGCGGGGTCAAGAGACCCAGTACTTC; CDR3 protein: CASSQERGQETQYF; clone size: .; V gene: TRBV4-3; D gene: .; J gene: TRBJ2-5
CDR3 DNA: TGTGCCAGTAGTATGGAGTCAGGGGTTACCTACGAGCAGTACTTC; CDR3 protein: CASSMESGVTYEQYF; clone size: once; V gene: TRBV19; D gene: .; J gene: TRBJ2-7
CDR3 DNA: TGCAGCGTTAAGGGGGAGACAGGGCCTGGCTACACCTTC; CDR3 protein: CSVKGETGPGYTF; clone size: .; V gene: TRBV29-1; D gene: TRBD1; J gene: TRBJ1-2
CDR3 DNA: TGTGCCTGGAGTAGGAGTCTAGAGGCACCCGGGGAGCTGTTTTTT; CDR3 protein: CAWSRSLEAPGELFF; clone size: .; V gene: TRBV30; D gene: .; J gene: TRBJ2-2
CDR3 DNA: TGTGCCAGCAGCTCAAGCGAAGGGAGCTACGTTTCTGGCCTCCACTTT; CDR3 protein: CASSSSEGSYVSGLHF; clone size: few; V gene: TRBV7-9; D gene: .; J gene: TRBJ1-6
CDR3 DNA: TGTGCCAGCAGTGAAGCTATAACTAGCGGGGAAGAGACCCAGTACTTC; CDR3 protein: CASSEAITSGEETQYF; clone size: .; V gene: TRBV6-1; D gene: TRBD2; J gene: TRBJ2-5
CDR3 DNA: TGCGCCAGCAGCTTGGACGTGAGGGTCGGGGCCAACGTCCTGACTTTC; CDR3 protein: CASSLDVRVGANVLTF; clone size: few; V gene: TRBV5-1; D gene: .; J gene: TRBJ2-6
CDR3 DNA: TGTGCCAGCAGCAAATGGACTAGCGGGACTGCAACCGGGGAGCTGTTTTTT; CDR3 protein: CASSKWTSGTATGELFF; clone size: .; V gene: TRBV14; D gene: TRBD2; J gene: TRBJ2-2
CDR3 DNA: TGTGCCAGCAGCTTTTCGGGGGGCGAGGGAGATACGCAGTATTTT; CDR3 protein: CASSFSGGEGDTQYF; clone size: .; V gene: TRBV7-3; D gene: .; J gene: TRBJ2-3
CDR3 DNA: TGTGCCAGCAGTGAAATACAGGGCAACGTTACGCCCCAGCATTTT; CDR3 protein: CASSEIQGNVTPQHF; clone size: .; V gene: TRBV6-1; D gene: .; J gene: TRBJ1-5
CDR3 DNA: TGTGCCAGCACCATGGGACAGGGAATCTATGGCTACACCTTC; CDR3 protein: CASTMGQGIYGYTF; clone size: once; V gene: TRBV5-6; D gene: TRBD1; J gene: TRBJ1-2
CDR3 DNA: TGTGCCAGCAGCTTAGGACTAGCGGGGACAACAGATACGCAGTATTTT; CDR3 protein: CASSLGLAGTTDTQYF; clone size: .; V gene: TRBV7-6; D gene: TRBD2; J gene: TRBJ2-3
CDR3 DNA: TGTGCCAGTAATATGGGGGGTTTGAACACTGAAGCTTTCTTT; CDR3 protein: CASNMGGLNTEAFF; clone size: once; V gene: TRBV19; D gene: .; J gene: TRBJ1-1
CDR3 DNA: TGTGCCAGCTCACCACCGAGCTCATCCTACGAGCAGTACTTC; CDR3 protein: CASSPPSSSYEQYF; clone size: .; V gene: TRBV18; D gene: .; J gene: TRBJ2-7
CDR3 DNA: TGCGCCAGCAGCTTGATCGGGACTAGCGGGAGGGCCTGGGACAATGAGCAGTTCTTC; CDR3 protein: CASSLIGTSGRAWDNEQFF; clone size: .; V gene: TRBV5-1; D gene: TRBD2; J gene: TRBJ2-1
CDR3 DNA: TGTGCCTGGAGTGCCGGACAGCCCGGCGGGGGAAACACCATATATTTT; CDR3 protein: CAWSAGQPGGGNTIYF; clone size: .; V gene: TRBV30; D gene: .; J gene: TRBJ1-3
CDR3 DNA: TGCAGCGTAGTGGGGGCACTGGGGGAGTACGAGCAGTACTTC; CDR3 protein: CSVVGALGEYEQYF; clone size: .; V gene: TRBV29-1; D gene: .; J gene: TRBJ2-7
CDR3 DNA: TGTGCCAGCAGCTTAAAGGGGGACAGGGGAGGGACTGAAGCTTTCTTT; CDR3 protein: CASSLKGDRGGTEAFF; clone size: .; V gene: TRBV7-2; D gene: TRBD1; J gene: TRBJ1-1
CDR3 DNA: TGCGCCAGCAGCAACGGACTCTACGAGCAGTACTTC; CDR3 protein: CASSNGLYEQYF; clone size: .; V gene: TRBV5-1; D gene: .; J gene: TRBJ2-7
CDR3 DNA: TGCAGCGTTCAGACTAGTAGGACCGGGGAGCTGTTTTTT; CDR3 protein: CSVQTSRTGELFF; clone size: .; V gene: TRBV29-1; D gene: .; J gene: TRBJ2-2
CDR3 DNA: TGTGCCAGTAGTATAGATGGGGGGGGAGTTAGGTGGCGGGTCAACTACAATGAGCAGTTCTTC; CDR3 protein: CASSIDGGGVRWRVNYNEQFF; clone size: .; V gene: TRBV19; D gene: TRBD2; J gene: TRBJ2-1
CDR3 DNA: TGTGCCAGCAGCTACAGGGAAGATTATAACTATGGCTACACCTTC; CDR3 protein: CASSYREDYNYGYTF; clone size: .; V gene: TRBV7-2; D gene: .; J gene: TRBJ1-2
CDR3 DNA: TGTGCCAGCAGCAAAATGAGGGGGGGCAATGAAGCTTTCTTT; CDR3 protein: CASSKMRGGNEAFF; clone size: .; V gene: TRBV21-1; D gene: .; J gene: TRBJ1-1
CDR3 DNA: TGTGCCAGCAGCCTGACAGGGACGGAGACCCAGTACTTC; CDR3 protein: CASSLTGTETQYF; clone size: few; V gene: TRBV5-6; D gene: TRBD1; J gene: TRBJ2-5
CDR3 DNA: TGTGCCAGCAGTGAAGCTCTTTTTCAGTTCTCGGGGAAGACTAATCAGCCCCAGCATTTT; CDR3 protein: CASSEALFQFSGKTNQPQHF; clone size: once; V gene: TRBV2; D gene: .; J gene: TRBJ1-5
CDR3 DNA: TGTGCCAGCAGCCCAAGGACAGGCTCTTCCCGGGAGCTGTTTTTT; CDR3 protein: CASSPRTGSSRELFF; clone size: few; V gene: TRBV7-9; D gene: TRBD1; J gene: TRBJ2-2
CDR3 DNA: TGTGCCAGCAGCGGGGTAGCGGGATTGACCGGGGAGCTGTTTTTT; CDR3 protein: CASSGVAGLTGELFF; clone size: .; V gene: TRBV28; D gene: TRBD2; J gene: TRBJ2-2
CDR3 DNA: TGTGCCAGCAGCCCAAGCGGGACCTACGAGCAGTACTTC; CDR3 protein: CASSPSGTYEQYF; clone size: few; V gene: TRBV7-9; D gene: TRBD2; J gene: TRBJ2-7
CDR3 DNA: TGTGCCAGCAGTTTCACCGTAACTGGTGGTCAGCCCCAGCATTTT; CDR3 protein: CASSFTVTGGQPQHF; clone size: .; V gene: TRBV2; D gene: .; J gene: TRBJ1-5
CDR3 DNA: TGTGCCAGCAGCTTGGGCGGGGCCCAAGAGACCCAGTACTTC; CDR3 protein: CASSLGGAQETQYF; clone size: once; V gene: TRBV5-6; D gene: .; J gene: TRBJ2-5
CDR3 DNA: TGTGCCAGCAGTTCCATTACACCTAACGTCCTGACTTTC; CDR3 protein: CASSSITPNVLTF; clone size: .; V gene: TRBV28; D gene: .; J gene: TRBJ2-6
CDR3 DNA: TGTGCCAGTCAACTGGCGGGAGACCGCAATGAGCAGTTCTTC; CDR3 protein: CASQLAGDRNEQFF; clone size: .; V gene: TRBV28; D gene: TRBD2; J gene: TRBJ2-1
CDR3 DNA: TGCGCCAGCAGCCAAGTGACAGGGGGCGCCGCCTACAATGAGCAGTTCTTC; CDR3 protein: CASSQVTGGAAYNEQFF; clone size: once; V gene: TRBV4-3; D gene: TRBD1; J gene: TRBJ2-1
CDR3 DNA: TGTGCCAGCAGCTCCGACAGGACTTATAATTCACCCCTCCACTTT; CDR3 protein: CASSSDRTYNSPLHF; clone size: .; V gene: TRBV7-9; D gene: .; J gene: TRBJ1-6
CDR3 DNA: TGTGCCATCGGTGCAGGGGACTATGGCTACACCTTC; CDR3 protein: CAIGAGDYGYTF; clone size: few; V gene: TRBV10-3; D gene: .; J gene: TRBJ1-2
CDR3 DNA: TGTGCCAGCAGTTTAGACAGGGTTGGGGACAAAAACATTCGGTACTTC; CDR3 protein: CASSLDRVGDKNIRYF; clone size: .; V gene: TRBV6-6; D gene: TRBD1; J gene: TRBJ2-4
CDR3 DNA: TGTGCCAGCAGCTTCCTAGAGACCCAGTACTTC; CDR3 protein: CASSFLETQYF; clone size: .; V gene: TRBV13; D gene: .; J gene: TRBJ2-5
CDR3 DNA: TGCGCCAGCAGTCAATCGCCGGGACAGGGGGCAGGGGAGACCCAGTACTTC; CDR3 protein: CASSQSPGQGAGETQYF; clone size: .; V gene: TRBV23-1; D gene: TRBD1; J gene: TRBJ2-5
CDR3 DNA: TGTGCCAGCAGCTTTTCCAGTATCTCTGGAAACACCATATATTTT; CDR3 protein: CASSFSSISGNTIYF; clone size: .; V gene: TRBV7-2; D gene: .; J gene: TRBJ1-3
CDR3 DNA: TGTGCCAGCAGCCCGGACAGGGGGCGCCCTAACTATGGCTACACCTTC; CDR3 protein: CASSPDRGRPNYGYTF; clone size: .; V gene: TRBV7-2; D gene: TRBD1; J gene: TRBJ1-2
CDR3 DNA: TGTGCCAGCAGCGATCAGGGGAGAAGCAATCAGCCCCAGCATTTT; CDR3 protein: CASSDQGRSNQPQHF; clone size: .; V gene: TRBV6-1; D gene: .; J gene: TRBJ1-5
CDR3 DNA: TGTGCCAGCGGACAGCCCCAAGAGACCCAGTACTTC; CDR3 protein: CASGQPQETQYF; clone size: .; V gene: TRBV6-1; D gene: .; J gene: TRBJ2-5